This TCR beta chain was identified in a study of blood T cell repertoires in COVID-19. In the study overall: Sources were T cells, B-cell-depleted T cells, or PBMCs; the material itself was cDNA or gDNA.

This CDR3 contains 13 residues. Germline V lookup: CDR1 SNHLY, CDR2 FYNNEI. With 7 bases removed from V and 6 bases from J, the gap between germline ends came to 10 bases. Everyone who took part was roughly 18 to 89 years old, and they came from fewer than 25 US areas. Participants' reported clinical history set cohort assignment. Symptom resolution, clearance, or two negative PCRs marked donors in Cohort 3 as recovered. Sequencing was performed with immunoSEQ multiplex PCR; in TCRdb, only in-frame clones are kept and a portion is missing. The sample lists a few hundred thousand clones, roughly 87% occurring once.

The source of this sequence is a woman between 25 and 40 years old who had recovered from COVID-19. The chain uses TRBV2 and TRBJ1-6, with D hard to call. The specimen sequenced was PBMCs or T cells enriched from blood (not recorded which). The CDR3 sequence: CASTLGSNSPLHF. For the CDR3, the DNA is TGTGCCAGCACGCTAGGTAGTAATTCACCCCTCCACTTT.